This record concerns one TCR beta chain sequence. Germline CDR1 reads SGHNT; CDR2 reads YENEEA. CDR3 length: 13 residues. Trimming removed 4 bases at V and 8 bases at J, with 13 bases between. This sample is drawn from a study of blood T cell repertoires in COVID-19. As for the study in general: Italy, Spain and the United States were the sources of the convalescent and acute COVID-19 samples. Sample material is recorded as cDNA or gDNA derived from T cells, B-cell-depleted T cells, or PBMCs.

The authors' processing: Amplified reference gene primers provided the basis for estimating nucleated cell counts. Libraries were prepared by immunoSEQ multiplex PCR; TCRdb keeps only in-frame clonotypes and omits some of them. For V, J and clone size, that table is used; D and trimming come from the DNA. The sample shows approximately 250,000 clones, 84% of them seen only once. V gene TRBV11-3 combines with J gene TRBJ2-3; possible D gene TRBD2, 5 bases. The sequencing input was peripheral blood. The receptor comes from a woman between 35 and 50 years old who had recovered from COVID-19. In nucleotides, the CDR3 is TGTGCCAGCAGCTCGTGGGCGGGTGCTACGCAGTATTTT. This encodes CASSSWAGATQYF. The full variable domain, with the rest looked up from reference TRBV11-3 and TRBJ2-3, is EAGVVQSPRYKIIEKKQPVAFWCNPISGHNTLYWYLQNLGQGPELLIRYENEEAVDDSQLPKDRFSAERLKGVDSTLKIQPAELGDSAVYLCASSSWAGATQYFGPGTRLTVL.